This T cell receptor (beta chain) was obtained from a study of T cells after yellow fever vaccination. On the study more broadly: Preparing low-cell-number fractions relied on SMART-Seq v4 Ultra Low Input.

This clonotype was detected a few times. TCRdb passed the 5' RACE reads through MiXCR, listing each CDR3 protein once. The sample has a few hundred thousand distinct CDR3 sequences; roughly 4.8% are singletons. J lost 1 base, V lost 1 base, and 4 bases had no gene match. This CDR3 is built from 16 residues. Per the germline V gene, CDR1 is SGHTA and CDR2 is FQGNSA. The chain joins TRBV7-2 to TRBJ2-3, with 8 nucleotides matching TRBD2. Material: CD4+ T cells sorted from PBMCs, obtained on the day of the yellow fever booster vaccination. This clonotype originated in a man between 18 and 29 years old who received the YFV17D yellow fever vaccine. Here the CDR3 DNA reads TGTGCCAGCAGCTTAGATGCGGGGGGCGGCACAGATACGCAGTATTTT. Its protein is CASSLDAGGGTDTQYF.